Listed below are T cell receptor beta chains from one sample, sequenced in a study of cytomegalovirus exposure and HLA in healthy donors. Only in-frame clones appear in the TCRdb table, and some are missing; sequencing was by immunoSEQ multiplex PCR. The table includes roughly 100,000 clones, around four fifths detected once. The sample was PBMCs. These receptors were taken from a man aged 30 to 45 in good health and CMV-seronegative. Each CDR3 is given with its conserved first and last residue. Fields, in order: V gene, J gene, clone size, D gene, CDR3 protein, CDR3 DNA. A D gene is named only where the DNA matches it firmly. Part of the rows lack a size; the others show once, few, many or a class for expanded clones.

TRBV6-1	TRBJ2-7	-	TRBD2	CAGGDDYSYEQYF	TGTGCCGGGGGGGACGATTACTCCTACGAGCAGTACTTC
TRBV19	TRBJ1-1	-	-	CASSNTGLPGTEAFF	TGTGCCAGTAGTAACACAGGGCTGCCAGGCACTGAAGCTTTCTTT
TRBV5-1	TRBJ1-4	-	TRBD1	CASRDRAKNEKLFF	TGCGCCAGCCGCGACAGGGCCAAGAATGAAAAACTGTTTTTT
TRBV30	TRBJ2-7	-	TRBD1	CAWSVTGDPYEQYF	TGTGCCTGGAGTGTGACAGGGGACCCATACGAGCAGTACTTC
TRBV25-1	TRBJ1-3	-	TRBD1	CASSATGAGNTIYF	TGTGCCAGCAGCGCAACAGGGGCTGGAAACACCATATATTTT
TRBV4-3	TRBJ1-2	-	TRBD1	CASSQTGDGSYGYTF	TGCGCCAGCAGCCAGACAGGGGACGGCTCCTATGGCTACACCTTC
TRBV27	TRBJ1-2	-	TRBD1	CASSLGQGNYGYTF	TGTGCCAGCTCTCTAGGACAGGGGAACTATGGCTACACCTTC
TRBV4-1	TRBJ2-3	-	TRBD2	CASSHQTSGSTDTQYF	TGCGCCAGCAGCCACCAAACTAGCGGTAGCACAGATACGCAGTATTTT
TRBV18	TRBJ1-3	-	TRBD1	CASSPPTRGNGNTIYF	TGTGCCAGCTCACCACCGACCAGGGGGAATGGAAACACCATATATTTT
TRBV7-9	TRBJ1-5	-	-	CASSLGGDSNQPQHF	TGTGCCAGCAGCTTAGGAGGAGATAGCAATCAGCCCCAGCATTTT
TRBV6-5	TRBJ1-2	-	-	CASSYSTLRIPIYTF	TGTGCCAGCAGTTACTCGACGTTGAGGATCCCTATCTACACCTTC
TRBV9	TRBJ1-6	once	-	CASSVSGQPYNSPLHF	TGTGCCAGCAGCGTATCCGGACAACCGTATAATTCACCCCTCCACTTT
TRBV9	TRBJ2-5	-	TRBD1	CASSPRDSQETQYF	TGTGCCAGCAGCCCTCGGGACAGCCAAGAGACCCAGTACTTC
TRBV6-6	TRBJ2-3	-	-	CASSFPGERDTQYF	TGTGCCAGCAGTTTCCCGGGGGAGCGGGATACGCAGTATTTT
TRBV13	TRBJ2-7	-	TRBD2	CASSLGLLREGYEQYF	TGTGCCAGCAGCTTAGGCCTACTTCGGGAGGGCTACGAGCAGTACTTC
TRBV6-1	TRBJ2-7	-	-	CASSGGSGAYEQYF	TGTGCCAGCAGTGGGGGATCAGGGGCCTACGAGCAGTACTTC
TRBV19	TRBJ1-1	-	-	CASSIDWALMNTEAFF	TGTGCCAGTAGTATAGATTGGGCTCTCATGAACACTGAAGCTTTCTTT
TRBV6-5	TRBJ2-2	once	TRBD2	CASSSGGARELFF	TGTGCCAGCAGTAGCGGGGGGGCCCGGGAGCTGTTTTTT
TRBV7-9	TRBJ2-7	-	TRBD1	CASSLGQGYYEQYF	TGTGCCAGCAGCTTAGGACAGGGGTATTACGAGCAGTACTTC
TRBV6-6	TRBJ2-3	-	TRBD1	CASSGRSGTGSDTQYF	TGTGCCAGCAGTGGGAGGTCCGGGACAGGGTCTGATACGCAGTATTTT
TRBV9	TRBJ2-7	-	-	CASSGGDRFGEQYF	TGTGCCAGCAGCGGGGGGGACAGATTCGGCGAGCAGTACTTC
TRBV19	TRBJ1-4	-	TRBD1	CASSIGTGLFTGPNEKLFF	TGTGCCAGTAGTATAGGGACAGGTCTATTCACGGGACCTAATGAAAAACTGTTTTTT
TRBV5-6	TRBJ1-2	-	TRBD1	CASSLGQARANYGYTF	TGTGCCAGCAGCCTTGGACAGGCGCGGGCTAACTATGGCTACACCTTC
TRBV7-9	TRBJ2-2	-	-	CASSLVYWQGGESGELFF	TGTGCCAGCAGCTTAGTATACTGGCAGGGCGGGGAATCCGGGGAGCTGTTTTTT
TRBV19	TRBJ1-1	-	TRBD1	CASAGTGSKTEAFF	TGTGCCAGTGCAGGGACAGGGAGTAAAACTGAAGCTTTCTTT
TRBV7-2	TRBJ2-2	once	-	CASSLYSGTGELFF	TGTGCCAGCAGCTTATACTCGGGCACCGGGGAGCTGTTTTTT
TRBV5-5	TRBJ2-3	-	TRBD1	CASSLQGVKDTQYF	TGTGCCAGCAGCTTGCAGGGGGTAAAAGATACGCAGTATTTT
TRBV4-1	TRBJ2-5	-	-	CASSQVIKDPTWEQYF	TGCGCCAGCAGCCAAGTAATAAAGGATCCAACCTGGGAGCAGTACTTC
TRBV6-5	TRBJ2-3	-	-	CASSYTKGDTQYF	TGTGCCAGCAGTTACACTAAGGGGGATACGCAGTATTTT
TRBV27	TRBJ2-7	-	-	CASSFHGSSYEQYF	TGTGCCAGCAGTTTTCATGGTAGCTCCTACGAGCAGTACTTC
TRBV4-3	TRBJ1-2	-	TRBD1	CASSQDSRDRYYGYTF	TGCGCCAGCAGCCAAGACTCGCGGGACAGGTACTATGGCTACACCTTC
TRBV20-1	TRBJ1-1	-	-	CSANSLTEAFF	TGCAGTGCTAACTCCCTCACTGAAGCTTTCTTT
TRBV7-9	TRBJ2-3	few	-	CASSSTLASTDTQYF	TGTGCCAGCAGCTCAACCCTAGCTAGCACAGATACGCAGTATTTT
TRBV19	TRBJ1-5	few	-	CASSGGTTSNQPQHF	TGTGCCAGTAGTGGCGGGACGACAAGCAATCAGCCCCAGCATTTT
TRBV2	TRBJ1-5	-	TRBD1	CASSEGTAGGRPQHF	TGTGCCAGCAGTGAGGGGACAGCGGGCGGTAGGCCCCAGCATTTT
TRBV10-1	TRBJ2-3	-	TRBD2	CASRTGTSSTDTQYF	TGCGCCAGCAGGACCGGGACTAGCAGCACAGATACGCAGTATTTT
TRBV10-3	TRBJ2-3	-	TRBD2	CAITPTSGAGGFDTQYF	TGTGCCATCACACCCACAAGCGGAGCGGGGGGGTTCGATACGCAGTATTTT
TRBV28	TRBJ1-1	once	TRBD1	CASNGGQMNTEAFF	TGTGCCAGCAATGGGGGACAGATGAACACTGAAGCTTTCTTT
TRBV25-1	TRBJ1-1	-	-	CASSDPGGQGLPDTEAFF	TGTGCCAGCAGTGATCCGGGGGGGCAGGGGCTACCGGACACTGAAGCTTTCTTT
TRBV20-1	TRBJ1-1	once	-	CMQLNTEAFF	TGCATGCAGTTGAACACTGAAGCTTTCTTT
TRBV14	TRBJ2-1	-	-	CASSQEQAGPLLLRNEQFF	TGTGCCAGCAGCCAAGAACAGGCCGGGCCTCTCCTCTTACGCAATGAGCAGTTCTTC
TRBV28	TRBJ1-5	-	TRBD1	CASSLADRGAWPQHF	TGTGCCAGCAGTTTAGCGGACAGGGGGGCTTGGCCCCAGCATTTT
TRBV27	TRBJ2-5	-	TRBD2	CASSGVGSTLTSGSRETQYF	TGTGCCAGCAGTGGGGTTGGGTCCACACTTACGAGCGGGAGTCGGGAGACCCAGTACTTC
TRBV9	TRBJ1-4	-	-	CASSVGGRGKLFF	TGTGCCAGCAGCGTAGGGGGTAGGGGCAAACTGTTTTTT
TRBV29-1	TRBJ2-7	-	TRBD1	CSSAGQGRNEQYF	TGCAGCTCTGCGGGACAGGGTCGAAACGAGCAGTACTTC
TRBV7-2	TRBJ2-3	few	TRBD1	CASSLAAGTVRDTQYF	TGTGCCAGCAGCTTAGCGGCCGGGACAGTCCGAGATACGCAGTATTTT
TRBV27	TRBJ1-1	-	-	CASSLVGRSWMFTEAFF	TGTGCCAGCAGTTTAGTTGGCAGGTCGTGGATGTTCACTGAAGCTTTCTTT
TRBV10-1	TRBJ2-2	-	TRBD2	CASSSSGLAGFLYGELFF	TGCGCCAGCAGTTCCTCGGGACTAGCGGGATTTTTATACGGGGAGCTGTTTTTT
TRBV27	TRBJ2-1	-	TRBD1	CASGRQGVRDEQFF	TGTGCCAGCGGACGACAGGGGGTGAGGGATGAGCAGTTCTTC
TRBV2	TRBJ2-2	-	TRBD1	CASSLGQGNTGELFF	TGTGCCAGCAGCCTGGGACAGGGGAACACCGGGGAGCTGTTTTTT
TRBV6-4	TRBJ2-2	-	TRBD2	CASSDSGDTGELFF	TGTGCCAGCAGTGACAGCGGGGACACCGGGGAGCTGTTTTTT
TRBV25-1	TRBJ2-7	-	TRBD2	CASSDSGGRYEQYF	TGTGCCAGCAGTGATAGCGGGGGGCGATACGAGCAGTACTTC
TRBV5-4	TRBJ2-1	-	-	CASSYGTPQFF	TGTGCCAGCAGCTACGGGACTCCGCAGTTCTTC
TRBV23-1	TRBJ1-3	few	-	CASELGDTIYF	TGCGCCAGCGAACTGGGCGACACCATATATTTT
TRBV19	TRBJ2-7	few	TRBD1	CASSSTGTGGPGWYEQYF	TGTGCCAGTAGTTCCACCGGGACAGGGGGCCCTGGATGGTACGAGCAGTACTTC
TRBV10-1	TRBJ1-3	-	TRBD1	CASGTGLRNTIYF	TGCGCCAGCGGGACAGGGCTACGAAACACCATATATTTT
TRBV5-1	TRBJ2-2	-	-	CASTRSAGELFF	TGCGCCAGCACCCGGAGCGCCGGGGAGCTGTTTTTT
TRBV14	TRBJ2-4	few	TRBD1	CASSQERAPGQGLAKNIQYF	TGTGCCAGCAGCCAAGAAAGGGCCCCGGGACAGGGTTTAGCCAAAAACATTCAGTACTTC
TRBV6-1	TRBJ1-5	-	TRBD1	CAGGPDRVLNQPQHF	TGTGCCGGAGGCCCGGACAGGGTGCTCAATCAGCCCCAGCATTTT